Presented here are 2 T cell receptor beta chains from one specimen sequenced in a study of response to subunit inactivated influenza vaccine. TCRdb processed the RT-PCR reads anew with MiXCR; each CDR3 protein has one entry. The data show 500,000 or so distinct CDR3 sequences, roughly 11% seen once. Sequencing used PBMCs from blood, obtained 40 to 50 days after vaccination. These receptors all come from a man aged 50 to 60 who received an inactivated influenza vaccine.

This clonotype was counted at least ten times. CDR3 protein: CASSYDGGKYEQYF. For the CDR3, the DNA is TGTGCCAGCAGTTACGACGGAGGGAAGTACGAGCAGTACTTC. J is TRBJ2-7 and V is TRBV6-5, with a weak D call TRBD2 (6 bases). The CDR3 totals 14 residues. V was shortened by 2 bases and J by 4 bases, with 12 bases between the two germline ends. The V gene's germline CDR1 is MNHEY and CDR2 SVGAGI.

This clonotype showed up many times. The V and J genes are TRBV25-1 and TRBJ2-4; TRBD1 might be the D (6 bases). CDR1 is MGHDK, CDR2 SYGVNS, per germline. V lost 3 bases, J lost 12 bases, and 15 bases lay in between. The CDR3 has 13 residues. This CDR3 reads CASSEGARYRQYF. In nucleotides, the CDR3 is TGTGCCAGCAGTGAGGGGGCCCGGTATCGTCAGTACTTC. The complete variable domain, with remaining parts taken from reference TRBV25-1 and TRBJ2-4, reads EADIYQTPRYLVIGTGKKITLECSQTMGHDKMYWYQQDPGMELHLIHYSYGVNSTEKGDLSSESTVSRIRTEHFPLTLESARPSHTSQYLCASSEGARYRQYFGAGTRLSVL.